This T cell receptor (beta chain) was sequenced for a study of T cells in Graves' hyperthyroidism and ophthalmopathy (dated by TCRdb to about 2019). About the full investigation: Peripheral blood was collected at initial diagnosis, before any treatment. For training and testing, the 100 or so patients in the discovery cohort were randomly divided in a 7:3 ratio. The paper reports TCR Vbeta CDR3 sequencing of roughly 140 peripheral blood samples: approximately 41 ophthalmopathy, fewer than 85 hyperthyroidism and approximately 17 progressor patients. In addition, the study compared T-cell repertoires in thyroid tissue and in blood from about 6 Graves' hyperthyroidism patients. TCR V-J signatures able to tell the groups apart were searched for in a discovery cohort of about a hundred patients, of whom over 40 had Graves' ophthalmopathy and 57 had stable Graves' hyperthyroidism. After sampling, hyperthyroidism patients received methimazole starting at 30 mg daily, and ophthalmopathy patients received high-dose intravenous methylprednisolone. Prospective prediction of ophthalmopathy was tested in an independent validation cohort consisting of 18 to 20 hyperthyroidism patients and some 16 patients who later progressed to ophthalmopathy. The paper as a whole reports these results and caveats: Sample size was not statistically predetermined, and investigators were not blinded to group allocation. In validation, the model predicted progression to ophthalmopathy a median of 6.5 months before onset, with approximately 71% sensitivity and 72.22% specificity. Most expanded thyroid clonotypes (frequency above 0.001) were also found in blood, which suggests that blood repertoires may mirror thyroid immune responses. Ophthalmopathy was separated from stable hyperthyroidism by a 13 V-J signature model, with 85% to 90% sensitivity and about 84% specificity obtained in cross-validation and 80%/75% obtained in testing.

Ophthalmopathy patients had moderately to severely active disease, with a Clinical Activity Score of 3 or more, a NOSPECS grade of 4 or more, and a disease duration of less than 3 months. Exclusion was applied to patients with uncontrolled infections, other autoimmune diseases, pregnancy or lactation. Diagnoses were based on clinical symptoms, serum thyroxine and TRAb, thyroid ultrasound and orbital computed tomography. Ficoll-Paque density gradient centrifugation was used to isolate PBMCs from approximately 10 ml of fresh peripheral blood. Total RNA was extracted using Trizol reagent, and RNA quality was assessed on an Agilent 2100 Bioanalyzer. The CDR3 spans 13 residues, from the cysteine through the phenylalanine. CDR3 DNA only is kept here, 39 bases in frame from base 1. The germline V gene provides CDR1 SQVTM and CDR2 ANQGSEA. V ends up 6 bases short and J 11 bases short, with an unmatched junction base count of 12.

This clonotype has only a few counts. The antigen it binds to is not known. No much larger clone exists at a distance of one base, and base qualities are not known. The TCR beta CDR3 regions were amplified from RNA transcripts. The first round of RT-PCR for the TCR CDR3 was performed with the HTBI primer set and the Qiagen OneStep RT-PCR kit. A second multiplex PCR round built the libraries, followed by size selection and purification. Paired-end sequencing of the libraries was performed with 100 bp reads on an Illumina HiSeq2000. As for the authors' bioinformatics: SOAPnuke was used to process the raw data, removing reads that contained adapters or uncalled bases, had a mean Phred below 15, or lacked an exact match to the constant primer or identifier. COPE v1.2.5 was used to merge the high-quality paired reads, and each unique nucleotide sequence was defined as a clonotype. MiTCR v1.1 was used to align the clonotypes against IMGT TRBV, TRBD and TRBJ reference segments. Only V-J combinations with frequency above 0.0001, covering approximately 99% of repertoires, were analysed. A TCS score was defined as the ratio between F50 (clonal expansion) and ExV (chaos), using BLOSUM62-based TCRdist between CDR3 peptides within each V-J. Welch's t-statistics and random forest reduced around 550 V-J features to roughly 13, which were used in a naive Bayes classifier (R e1071). TCRdb reprocessing: public reads trimmed at Q25 with fastp, clones called with MiXCR, in-frame beta chains kept. Rows are unified per CDR3 protein, each entry keeping the most common DNA and genes. The V and J calls and clone size are TCRdb's, not the authors'. The sample contains under 350,000 distinct CDR3 sequences, approximately 15% of them found a single time. The top ten constitute approximately 57% of the sample.

Sequenced material: blood. This TCR came from a woman aged 55-69 years with Graves' ophthalmopathy. Recombination connected TRBV29-1 to TRBJ2-1, with 8 junctional bases fitting TRBD2. The CDR3 region reads CSVSNSGVRKQFF. DNA sequence: TGCAGCGTATCGAATAGCGGGGTCCGGAAGCAGTTCTTC.